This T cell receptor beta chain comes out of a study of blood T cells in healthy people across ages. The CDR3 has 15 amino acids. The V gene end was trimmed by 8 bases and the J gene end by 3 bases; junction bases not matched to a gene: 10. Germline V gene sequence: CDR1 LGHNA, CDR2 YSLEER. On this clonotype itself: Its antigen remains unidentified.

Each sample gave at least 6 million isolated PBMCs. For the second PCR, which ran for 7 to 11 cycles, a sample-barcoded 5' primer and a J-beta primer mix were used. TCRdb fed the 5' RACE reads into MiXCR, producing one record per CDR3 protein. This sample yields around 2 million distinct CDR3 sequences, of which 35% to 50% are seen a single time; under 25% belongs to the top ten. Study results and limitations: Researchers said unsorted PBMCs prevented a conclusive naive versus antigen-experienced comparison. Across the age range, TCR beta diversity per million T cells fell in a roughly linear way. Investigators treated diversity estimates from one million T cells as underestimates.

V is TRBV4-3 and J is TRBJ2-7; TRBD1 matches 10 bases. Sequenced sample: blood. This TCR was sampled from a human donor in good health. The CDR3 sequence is CASAKGQGIDYEQYF. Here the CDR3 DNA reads TGCGCCAGCGCCAAGGGACAGGGGATCGACTACGAGCAGTACTTC.